This TCR beta chain came from a study of OX40 agonist ivuxolimab in advanced cancers. On the study more broadly: Ivuxolimab was administered intravenously to patients at 0.01 to 10 mg/kg every 2 weeks. Partial responses occurred in Three dose-escalation patients, one with hepatocellular carcinoma and two with cutaneous melanoma.

Measured with immunoSEQ multiplex PCR; TCRdb has only the in-frame clones, and not every one. In the table there are 40,000 to 55,000 clones, under 90% of which are singletons. Peripheral blood came from all dose cohorts at three timepoints. This clone was recorded only once. Its antigen is not identified. This CDR3 is 14 amino acids long. The germline V gene has CDR1 SGHTA and CDR2 FQGNSA. V lost 5 bases and J 2 bases, leaving 13 bases between the germline ends. Study-wide results and limits: Relative to CD4+, CD8+ T cells held more expanded clones on average.

The source was CD4+ or CD8+ T cells sorted from blood, collected in a trial of the OX40 agonist ivuxolimab. The chain employs TRBV7-2 and TRBJ2-7, with D maybe TRBD1 (6 bases). This TCR came from an adult with an advanced solid tumor such as melanoma, head and neck, liver or kidney cancer. The CDR3 region is CASSRLTGTYEQYF. The CDR3 region has the DNA TGTGCCAGCAGCCGATTGACAGGAACCTACGAGCAGTACTTC.